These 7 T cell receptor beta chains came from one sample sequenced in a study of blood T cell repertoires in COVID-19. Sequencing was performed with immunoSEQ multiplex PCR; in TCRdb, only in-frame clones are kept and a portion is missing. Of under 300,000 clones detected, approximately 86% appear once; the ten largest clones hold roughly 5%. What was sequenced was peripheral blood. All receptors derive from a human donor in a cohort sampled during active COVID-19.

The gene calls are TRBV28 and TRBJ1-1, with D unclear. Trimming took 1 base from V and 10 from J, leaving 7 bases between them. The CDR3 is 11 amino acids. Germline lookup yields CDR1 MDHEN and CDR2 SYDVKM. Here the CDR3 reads CASSLFHTAFF. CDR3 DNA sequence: TGTGCCAGCAGTTTATTCCACACAGCTTTCTTT.

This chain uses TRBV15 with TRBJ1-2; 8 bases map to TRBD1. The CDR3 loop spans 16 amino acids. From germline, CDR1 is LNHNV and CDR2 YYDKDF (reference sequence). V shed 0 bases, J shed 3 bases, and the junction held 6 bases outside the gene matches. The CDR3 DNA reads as TGTGCCACCAGCAGAGACAGGACAGGGAGTGACTATGGCTACACCTTC. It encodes CATSRDRTGSDYGYTF.

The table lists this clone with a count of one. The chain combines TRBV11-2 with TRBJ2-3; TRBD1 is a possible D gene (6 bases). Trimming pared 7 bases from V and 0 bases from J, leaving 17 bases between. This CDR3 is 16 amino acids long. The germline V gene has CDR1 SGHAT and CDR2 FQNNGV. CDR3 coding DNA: TGTGCCAGCAAGAAAATGGGGGCCTTTAGCACAGATACGCAGTATTTT. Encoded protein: CASKKMGAFSTDTQYF.

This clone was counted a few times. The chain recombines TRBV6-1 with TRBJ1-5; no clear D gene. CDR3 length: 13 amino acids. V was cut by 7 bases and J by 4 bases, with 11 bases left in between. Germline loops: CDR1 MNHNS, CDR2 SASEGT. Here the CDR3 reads CASTPGGNQPQHF. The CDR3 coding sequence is TGTGCCAGCACTCCTGGAGGGAATCAGCCCCAGCATTTT.

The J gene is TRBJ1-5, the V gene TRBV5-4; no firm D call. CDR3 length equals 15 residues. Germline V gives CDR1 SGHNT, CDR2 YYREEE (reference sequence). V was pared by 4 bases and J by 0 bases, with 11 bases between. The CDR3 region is CASSQAPGSNQPQHF. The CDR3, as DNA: TGTGCCAGCAGCCAAGCTCCGGGTAGCAATCAGCCCCAGCATTTT.

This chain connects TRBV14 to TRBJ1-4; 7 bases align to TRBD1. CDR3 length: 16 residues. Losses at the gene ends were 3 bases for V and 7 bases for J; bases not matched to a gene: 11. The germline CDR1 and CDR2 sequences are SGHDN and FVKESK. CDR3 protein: CASSHPPTGYSEKLFF. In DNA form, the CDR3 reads TGTGCCAGCAGCCATCCCCCGACAGGGTACAGTGAAAAACTGTTTTTT.

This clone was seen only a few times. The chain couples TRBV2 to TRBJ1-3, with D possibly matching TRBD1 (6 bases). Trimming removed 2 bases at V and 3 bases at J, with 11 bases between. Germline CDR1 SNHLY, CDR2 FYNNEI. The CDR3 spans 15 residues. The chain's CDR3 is CASSELRQVGNTIYF. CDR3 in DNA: TGTGCCAGCAGTGAATTGAGACAGGTTGGAAACACCATATATTTT.